This TCR beta chain is from a study of blood T cell repertoires in COVID-19. Study-wide background: T cells, B-cell-depleted T cells, or PBMCs provided the cDNA or gDNA that served as material.

CDR3 size: 16 residues. The germline gives CDR1 SGDLS, CDR2 YYNGEE. Trimming cost V 4 bases and J 7 bases; bases outside gene matches: 12. Sequencing was performed with immunoSEQ multiplex PCR; in TCRdb, only in-frame clones are kept and a portion is missing. The repertoire holds hundreds of thousands of clones, with over 75% as singletons. The TCR was taken from a woman in her twenties or thirties with acute or convalescent COVID-19. The sequenced material came from peripheral blood. This sequence joins TRBV9 and TRBJ2-2; 8 nucleotides align to TRBD2. In DNA, the CDR3 is TGTGCCAGCAGCCCCCCGGGACTAGATCGTCACGGGGAGCTGTTTTTT. This sequence encodes CASSPPGLDRHGELFF.